The rows below give T cell receptor beta chains drawn from one sample of a study of blood T cell repertoires in COVID-19. This table comes from immunoSEQ multiplex PCR, and its TCRdb copy is limited to in-frame clones, with some not included. The table has under 200,000 clones, about nine tenths seen once. The specimen sequenced was peripheral blood. The receptors here all came from a man aged 45-65 years with acute or convalescent COVID-19. The conserved cysteine and the conserved F or W are not part of the CDR3 here.

TRBJ2-5 11 TRBV5-1 ASSWTAQETQY
TRBJ2-2 14 TRBV15 ATSPSPPWLTGELF
TRBJ1-2 14 TRBV24-1 ATSDLDQRGLYGYT
TRBJ2-5 12 TRBV4-1 ASSQDRAGKTQY
TRBJ2-3 15 TRBV21-1 ASSKARSGRGWRTQY
TRBJ2-2 14 TRBV4-2 ASSQDRRGGGGELF
TRBJ1-1 13 TRBV10-3 AISESTRVGTEAF
TRBJ2-2 12 TRBV5-1 ASSAGPNTGELF
TRBJ1-3 13 TRBV9 ASSVEEWGGHTIY
TRBJ1-6 13 TRBV11-2 ASSHEGQALSPLH
TRBJ2-7 12 TRBV28 ASSTGLTSYEQY
TRBJ1-2 11 TRBV2 ASRGQLNYGYT